The entry that follows covers one T cell receptor beta chain sequence. The entry originates in a study of shared clonotypes between healthy human individuals. Turning to the study itself: Used for every donor were three CD4 naive, three CD4 memory, two CD8 naive and one CD8 memory plate.

Measured with immunoSEQ multiplex PCR; TCRdb has only the in-frame clones, and not every one. The repertoire holds about 2 million clones, with about 95% as singletons. Sequenced: naive CD4+ T cells sorted from blood. Subset specified: CD45RA+ positively selected. The TCR comes from a man aged 18 to 30 in good health.

The CDR3 reads CASSLSGGAPGELFF. CDR3 bases: TGTGCCAGCAGCTTATCCGGGGGGGCCCCCGGGGAGCTGTTTTTT. V usage is TRBV7-3 and J usage is TRBJ2-2; the match to TRBD2 covers 8 bases. Germline assignment: CDR1 SGHTA and CDR2 FQGTGA. The CDR3 sequence is 15 residues long. V was clipped by 2 bases and J by 6 bases; unmatched bases: 5.